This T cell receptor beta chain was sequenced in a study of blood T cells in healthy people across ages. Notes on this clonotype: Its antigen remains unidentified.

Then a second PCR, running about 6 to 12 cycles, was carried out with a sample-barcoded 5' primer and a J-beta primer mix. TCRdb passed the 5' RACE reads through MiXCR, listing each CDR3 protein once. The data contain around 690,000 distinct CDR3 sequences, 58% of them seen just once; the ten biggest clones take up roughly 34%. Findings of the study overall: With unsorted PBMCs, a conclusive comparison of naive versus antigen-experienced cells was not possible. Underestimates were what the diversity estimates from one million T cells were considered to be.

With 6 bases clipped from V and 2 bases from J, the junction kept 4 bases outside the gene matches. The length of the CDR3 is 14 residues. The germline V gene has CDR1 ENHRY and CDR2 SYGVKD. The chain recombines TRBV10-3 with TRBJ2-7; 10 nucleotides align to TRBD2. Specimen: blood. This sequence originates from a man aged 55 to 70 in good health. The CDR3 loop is CAISLTSGAYEQYF. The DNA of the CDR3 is TGTGCCATCAGCCTTACTAGCGGGGCCTACGAGCAGTACTTC.